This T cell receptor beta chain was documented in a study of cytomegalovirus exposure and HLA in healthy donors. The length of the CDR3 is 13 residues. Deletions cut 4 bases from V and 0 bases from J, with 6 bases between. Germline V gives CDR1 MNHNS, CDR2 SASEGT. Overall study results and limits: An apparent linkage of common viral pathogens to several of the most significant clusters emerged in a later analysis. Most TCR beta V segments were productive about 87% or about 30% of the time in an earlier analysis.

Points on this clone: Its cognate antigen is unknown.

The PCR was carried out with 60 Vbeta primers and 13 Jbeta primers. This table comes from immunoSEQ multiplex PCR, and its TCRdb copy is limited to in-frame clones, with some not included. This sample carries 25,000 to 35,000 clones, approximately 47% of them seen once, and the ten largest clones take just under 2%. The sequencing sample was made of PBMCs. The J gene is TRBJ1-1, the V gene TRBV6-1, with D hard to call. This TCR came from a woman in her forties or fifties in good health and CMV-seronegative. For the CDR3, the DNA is TGTGCCAGCAGTGCGCGGCTGAACACTGAAGCTTTCTTT. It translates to CASSARLNTEAFF.